The 18 T cell receptor beta chains below were found in one sample sequenced in a study of T cells after yellow fever vaccination. TCRdb passed the 5' RACE reads through MiXCR, listing each CDR3 protein once. The profile shows 95,000 to 150,000 distinct CDR3 sequences, roughly 8.2% of them singletons. The sample consisted of CD8+ T cells sorted from PBMCs, taken on the day of the yellow fever booster vaccination. The receptors shown here come from a young man who received the YFV17D yellow fever vaccine.

This chain joins TRBV4-1 and TRBJ2-5, with 12 bases identical to TRBD2. The germline V gene encodes CDR1 MGHRA and CDR2 YSYEKL. The CDR3 loop spans 17 amino acids. The junction had 10 bases not matched to a gene; V was cut back by 3 bases and J by 5 bases. CDR3 bases: TGCGCCAGCAGCCACACTGAACTAGCGGGGGGTAGGGAGACCCAGTACTTC. Protein sequence: CASSHTELAGGRETQYF.

This clonotype occurred a few times. V gene TRBV6-1 combines with J gene TRBJ2-5; tentatively, D is TRBD1 (5 bases). The V gene lost 1 base and the J gene lost 7 bases, with 10 bases spanning the gap. The germline V gene has CDR1 MNHNS and CDR2 SASEGT. This CDR3 region has 13 residues. The CDR3 is CASSEVRGGTQYF. The DNA of the CDR3 is TGTGCCAGCAGTGAAGTTAGGGGTGGGACCCAGTACTTC.

This clonotype was observed a few times. V is TRBV7-3 and J is TRBJ2-3; 10 nucleotides align to TRBD2. CDR1 SGHTA and CDR2 FQGTGA come from the germline V gene. V dropped 6 bases and J dropped 3; count of bases not matched to a gene: 12. CDR3 size: 17 residues. CDR3 region: CASRSHGGLAATDTQYF. The CDR3 nucleotides read TGTGCCAGCAGATCTCACGGAGGACTAGCGGCGACAGATACGCAGTATTTT.

The rearrangement links TRBV19 to TRBJ2-3; 7 nucleotides align to TRBD2. In germline, CDR1 is LNHDA, CDR2 SQIVND (reference sequence). The CDR3 runs to 14 residues. V dropped 7 bases and J dropped 6; count of bases not matched to a gene: 10. The CDR3 spells CASTEGGARDTQYF. The CDR3 coding sequence is TGTGCCAGTACTGAGGGAGGGGCCAGGGATACGCAGTATTTT. Complete variable domain (other parts from reference TRBV19 and TRBJ2-3): DGGITQSPKYLFRKEGQNVTLSCEQNLNHDAMYWYRQDPGQGLRLIYYSQIVNDFQKGDIAEGYSVSREKKESFPLTVTSAQKNPTAFYLCASTEGGARDTQYFGPGTRLTVL.

This clonotype was observed a handful of times. At one boundary the junction diverges from the germline segment, which might be a read error. The rearrangement links TRBV7-9 to TRBJ2-4; possible D gene TRBD2, 6 bases. The CDR3 runs 14 residues. The germline gives CDR1 SEHNR, CDR2 FQNEAQ (reference sequence). The CDR3 sequence: CASSYPRDPESLHF. The CDR3 DNA follows: TGTGCCAGCAGTTACCCGCGGGACCCGGAATCCCTCCACTTC.

The chain combines TRBV12-3 or TRBV12-4 with TRBJ2-7; 7 nucleotides match TRBD1. V shed 3 bases, J shed 1 base, and the junction held 3 bases outside the gene matches. The CDR3 totals 14 residues. The CDR3 here is CASSLSGGSYEQYF. In nucleotides, the CDR3 is TGTGCCAGCAGTTTGTCAGGGGGTTCCTACGAGCAGTACTTC.

The V call is TRBV5-6, the J call TRBJ1-1, with D perhaps TRBD1 (5 bases). The CDR3 is 12 amino acids. Germline loops: CDR1 SGHDT, CDR2 YYEEEE. With 4 bases removed from V and 11 bases from J, the gap between germline ends came to 15 bases. The CDR3 region has the DNA TGTGCCAGCAGCGTCGAGGGGCTGGGGGCTTTCTTT. Its translation is CASSVEGLGAFF.

This clonotype came up a few times. The chain is built from TRBV5-5 and TRBJ2-5; D gene uncertain. With 1 base removed from V and 2 bases from J, the gap between germline ends came to 12 bases. From germline, CDR1 is SGHKS and CDR2 YYEKEE (reference sequence). This CDR3 has 15 residues. CDR3 loop: CASSLKKTQQETQYF. In DNA form, the CDR3 reads TGTGCCAGCAGCTTGAAAAAAACTCAGCAAGAGACCCAGTACTTC.

V and J are TRBV9 and TRBJ2-3; D perhaps matches TRBD2 (5 bases). This CDR3 is 15 amino acids long. The germline CDR1 and CDR2 sequences are SGDLS and YYNGEE. Trimming took 3 bases from V and 0 from J, leaving 11 bases between them. The CDR3 DNA reads as TGTGCCAGCAGCGGCTGGACTGTTAGCACAGATACGCAGTATTTT. Amino acid sequence: CASSGWTVSTDTQYF.

The chain has TRBV6-4 and TRBJ2-7, with TRBD2 matching 11 bases. The CDR3 runs 14 residues. V dropped 4 bases and J dropped 7; count of bases not matched to a gene: 6. The germline V gene has CDR1 MRHNA and CDR2 SNTAGT. CDR3 sequence: CASSALAGEKEQYV. CDR3 DNA sequence: TGTGCCAGCAGTGCACTAGCGGGGGAAAAAGAGCAGTACGTC.

In this sample, this clonotype turned up many times. The rearrangement uses TRBV20-1 and TRBJ2-2; D gene ambiguous. The CDR3 consists of 12 residues. V shed 0 bases and J shed 1 base, with 0 bases lying between them. The germline gives CDR1 DFQATT, CDR2 SNEGSKA (reference sequence). CDR3 loop: CSARENTGELFF. The CDR3 region has the DNA TGCAGTGCTAGAGAGAACACCGGGGAGCTGTTTTTT.

This clonotype turned up a few times. The chain carries TRBV5-1 and TRBJ1-2; TRBD1 is a possible D gene (6 bases). Germline lookup yields CDR1 SGHRS and CDR2 YFSETQ. V was pared by 3 bases and J by 6 bases, with 15 bases between. The CDR3 is 14 amino acids. The CDR3 sequence is CASSWAQGRDGYTF. CDR3 DNA: TGCGCCAGCAGCTGGGCACAGGGTAGAGATGGCTACACCTTC. The full variable domain, with the rest looked up from reference TRBV5-1 and TRBJ1-2, is KAGVTQTPRYLIKTRGQQVTLSCSPISGHRSVSWYQQTPGQGLQFLFEYFSETQRNKGNFPGRFSGRQFSNSRSEMNVSTLELGDSALYLCASSWAQGRDGYTFGSGTRLTVV.

This chain links TRBV6-6 with TRBJ1-2; D call uncertain. This CDR3 region has 14 residues. V lost 0 bases and J 3 bases, leaving 8 bases between the germline ends. The germline V gene encodes CDR1 MNHNY and CDR2 SVGAGI (reference sequence). CDR3 sequence reads: CASSYSRQYYGYTF. The CDR3 nucleotides read TGTGCCAGCAGTTACTCGCGGCAGTACTATGGCTACACCTTC.

This clonotype was observed a handful of times. The chain has TRBV5-4 and TRBJ2-4; TRBD1 matches at 10 bases. The V gene end was trimmed by 0 bases and the J gene end by 2 bases; junction bases not matched to a gene: 2. Germline V gene data show CDR1 as SGHNT and CDR2 as YYREEE (reference sequence). This CDR3 is built from 16 residues. CDR3 protein: CASSLGQGATKNIQYF. CDR3 DNA sequence: TGTGCCAGCAGCTTGGGACAGGGGGCGACCAAAAACATTCAGTACTTC.

The chain combines TRBV29-1 with TRBJ1-1, with D unresolved. V was clipped by 2 bases and J by 0 bases, with 13 bases between them. Germline V gene data show CDR1 as SQVTM and CDR2 as ANQGSEA. The CDR3 loop spans 15 amino acids. This chain's CDR3 is CSVEPATRMNTEAFF. The CDR3 bases are TGCAGCGTTGAACCGGCCACACGAATGAACACTGAAGCTTTCTTT.

CDR3 region: CASRSGGATVTGELFF. The CDR3 DNA reads as TGTGCCAGCCGTAGCGGGGGGGCCACGGTCACCGGGGAGCTGTTTTTT. The V call is TRBV6-5, the J call TRBJ2-2; 11 bases line up with TRBD2. Trimming cost V 8 bases and J 4 bases; bases outside gene matches: 9. Germline V CDR1 and CDR2: MNHEY, SVGAGI. This CDR3 spans 16 amino acids.

This chain's CDR3 is CASSLETVSYEQYF. The CDR3 DNA follows: TGCGCCAGCAGCCTCGAGACAGTCTCCTACGAGCAGTACTTC. V and J are TRBV5-1 and TRBJ2-7; tentatively, D is TRBD1 (5 bases). CDR3 length: 14 residues. Deletions cut 4 bases from V and 0 bases from J, with 11 bases between. Per the germline V gene, CDR1 is SGHRS and CDR2 is YFSETQ.

The chain is built from TRBV9 and TRBJ2-4, with 8 bases aligning to TRBD1. After removal of 4 bases from V and 7 bases from J, the junction contained 7 bases not matched to a gene. In germline, CDR1 is SGDLS, CDR2 YYNGEE. This CDR3 is 14 amino acids long. CDR3 loop: CASSSGGAGNIQYF. The CDR3, as DNA: TGTGCCAGCAGCTCAGGGGGCGCCGGGAACATTCAGTACTTC. The whole variable domain, filled in from reference TRBV9 and TRBJ2-4, reads DSGVTQTPKHLITATGQRVTLRCSPRSGDLSVYWYQQSLDQGLQFLIQYYNGEERAKGNILERFSAQQFPDLHSELNLSSLELGDSALYFCASSSGGAGNIQYFGAGTRLSVL.